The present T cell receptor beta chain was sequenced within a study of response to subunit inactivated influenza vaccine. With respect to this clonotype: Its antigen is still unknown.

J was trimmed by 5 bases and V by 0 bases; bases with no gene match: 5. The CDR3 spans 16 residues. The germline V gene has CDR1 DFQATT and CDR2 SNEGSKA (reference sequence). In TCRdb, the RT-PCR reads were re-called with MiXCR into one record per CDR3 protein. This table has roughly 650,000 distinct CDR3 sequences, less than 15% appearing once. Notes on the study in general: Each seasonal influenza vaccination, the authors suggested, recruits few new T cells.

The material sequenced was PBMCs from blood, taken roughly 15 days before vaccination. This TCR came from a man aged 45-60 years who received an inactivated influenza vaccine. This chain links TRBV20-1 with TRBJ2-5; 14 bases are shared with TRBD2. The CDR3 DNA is TGCAGTGCTAGAGAGACTAGCGGGAGGGCCGGGGAGACCCAGTACTTC. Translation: CSARETSGRAGETQYF.